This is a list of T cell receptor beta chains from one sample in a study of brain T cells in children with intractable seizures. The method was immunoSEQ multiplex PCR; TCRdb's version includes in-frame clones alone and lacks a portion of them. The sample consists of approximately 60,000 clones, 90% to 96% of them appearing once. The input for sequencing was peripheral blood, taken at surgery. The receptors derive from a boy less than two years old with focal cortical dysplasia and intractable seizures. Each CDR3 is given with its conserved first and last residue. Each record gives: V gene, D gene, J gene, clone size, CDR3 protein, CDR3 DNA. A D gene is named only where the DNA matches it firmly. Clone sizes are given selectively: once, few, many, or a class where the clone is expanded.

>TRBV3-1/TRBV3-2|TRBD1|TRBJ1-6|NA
CASSRGQGSPLHF
TGTGCCAGCAGCCGTGGACAGGGGTCACCCCTCCACTTT
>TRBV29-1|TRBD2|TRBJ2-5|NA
CSAEGLARETQYF
TGCAGCGCCGAAGGACTAGCAAGGGAGACCCAGTACTTC
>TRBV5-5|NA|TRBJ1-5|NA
CASSYRDISWGQPQHF
TGTGCCAGCAGCTACCGGGACATTTCATGGGGTCAGCCCCAGCATTTT
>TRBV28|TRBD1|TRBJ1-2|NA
CASNSGTAPINYGYTF
TGTGCCAGCAATTCCGGGACAGCTCCTATTAACTATGGCTACACCTTC
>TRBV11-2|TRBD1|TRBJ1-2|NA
CASSLGGQGFDGYTF
TGTGCCAGCAGCTTAGGAGGACAGGGATTCGATGGCTACACCTTC
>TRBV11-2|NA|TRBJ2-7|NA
CASTQRAVSGISEQYF
TGTGCCAGCACCCAACGTGCGGTCTCCGGTATCTCCGAGCAGTACTTC
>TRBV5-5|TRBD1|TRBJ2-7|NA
CASTHSFDRGYEQYF
TGTGCCAGCACCCACTCATTCGACAGGGGGTACGAGCAGTACTTC
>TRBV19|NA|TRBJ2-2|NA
CASARETNTGELFF
TGTGCCAGCGCAAGGGAGACGAACACCGGGGAGCTGTTTTTT
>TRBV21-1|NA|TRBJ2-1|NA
CASKGPKQNEQFF
TGTGCCAGCAAGGGCCCCAAGCAAAATGAGCAGTTCTTC
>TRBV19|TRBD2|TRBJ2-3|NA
CASSRGLAGGPGSTDTQYF
TGTGCCAGTAGTAGGGGACTAGCGGGAGGGCCCGGAAGCACAGATACGCAGTATTTT
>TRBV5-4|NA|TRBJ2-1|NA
CASSQTGSSYNEQFF
TGTGCCAGCAGCCAAACGGGGAGCTCCTACAATGAGCAGTTCTTC
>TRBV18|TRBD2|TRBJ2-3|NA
CASSPLAGGPADTQYF
TGTGCCAGCTCACCGCTAGCGGGAGGGCCTGCAGATACGCAGTATTTT
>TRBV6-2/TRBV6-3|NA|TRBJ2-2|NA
CASSYYLGGTGELFF
TGTGCCAGCAGTTACTACTTGGGAGGCACCGGGGAGCTGTTTTTT
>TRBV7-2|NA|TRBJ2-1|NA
CASSFETPQEQFF
TGTGCCAGCAGCTTTGAGACTCCACAGGAGCAGTTCTTC
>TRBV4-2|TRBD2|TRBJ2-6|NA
CASSQEWGLVVSGANVLTF
TGTGCCAGCAGCCAAGAGTGGGGACTAGTGGTCTCTGGGGCCAACGTCCTGACTTTC
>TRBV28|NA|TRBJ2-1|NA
CASSFTRVGSLSAYNEQFF
TGTGCCAGCAGTTTCACCCGGGTTGGGTCCCTGAGTGCCTACAATGAGCAGTTCTTC
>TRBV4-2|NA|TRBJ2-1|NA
CASSQERWDEQFF
TGTGCCAGCAGCCAAGAACGTTGGGATGAGCAGTTCTTC
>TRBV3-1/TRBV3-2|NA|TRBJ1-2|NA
CASSLVPQDLRGYTF
TGTGCCAGCAGTCTCGTCCCACAGGATCTGAGGGGCTACACCTTC
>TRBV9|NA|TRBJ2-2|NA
CASSVGEASTTGELFF
TGTGCCAGCAGCGTAGGGGAGGCCAGCACCACCGGGGAGCTGTTTTTT
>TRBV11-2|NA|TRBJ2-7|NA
CASSLEWSPNPGRKEQYF
TGTGCCAGCAGCTTAGAGTGGAGCCCAAACCCGGGGAGGAAAGAGCAGTACTTC
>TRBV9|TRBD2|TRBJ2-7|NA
CASSAGGLGFEQYF
TGTGCCAGCAGCGCGGGGGGGCTGGGTTTCGAGCAGTACTTC
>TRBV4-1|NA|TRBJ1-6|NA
CASSQDVSYNSPLHF
TGCGCCAGCAGCCAAGATGTATCCTATAATTCACCCCTCCACTTT
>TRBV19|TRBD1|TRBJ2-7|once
CASTLTGGSYEQYF
TGTGCCAGTACCCTGACAGGGGGGTCCTACGAGCAGTACTTC
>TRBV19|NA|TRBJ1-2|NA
CASSIDRQTNYGYTF
TGTGCCAGTAGTATAGATCGACAGACTAACTATGGCTACACCTTC
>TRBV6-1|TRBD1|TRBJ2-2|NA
CASSEKATGYTGELFF
TGTGCCAGCAGTGAGAAAGCGACAGGGTACACCGGGGAGCTGTTTTTT
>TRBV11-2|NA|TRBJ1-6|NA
CASSHLTGRVNSPLHF
TGTGCCAGCAGCCACCTAACAGGGCGGGTGAATTCACCCCTCCACTTT
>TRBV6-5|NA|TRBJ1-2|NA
CASSYTANYGYTF
TGTGCCAGCAGTTACACGGCGAACTATGGCTACACCTTC
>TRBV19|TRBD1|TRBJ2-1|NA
CASSIRGSDEQFF
TGTGCCAGTAGTATCAGGGGGTCGGATGAGCAGTTCTTC
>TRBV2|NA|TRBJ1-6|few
CASKSSSVRGSPLHF
TGTGCCAGCAAATCCTCTTCGGTTAGGGGTTCACCCCTCCACTTT
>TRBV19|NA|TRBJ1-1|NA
CASSSVQGTEAFF
TGTGCCAGTAGTTCCGTCCAGGGGACTGAAGCTTTCTTT
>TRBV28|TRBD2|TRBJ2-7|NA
CASTFGRLAGTYEQYF
TGTGCCAGCACCTTCGGGAGACTAGCTGGAACCTACGAGCAGTACTTC
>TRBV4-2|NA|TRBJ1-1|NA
CASSRAGADSQAFF
TGTGCCAGCAGCAGGGCAGGGGCGGACTCTCAAGCTTTCTTT
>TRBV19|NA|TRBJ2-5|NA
CATPTGFSHQETQYF
TGTGCCACCCCTACAGGGTTCTCCCATCAAGAGACCCAGTACTTC
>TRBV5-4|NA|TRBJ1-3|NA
CASSRPGVENTIYF
TGTGCCAGCAGCCGCCCGGGGGTCGAAAACACCATATATTTT
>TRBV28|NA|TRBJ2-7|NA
CASSSLGLAYEQYF
TGTGCCAGCAGTTCGTTAGGGTTAGCCTACGAGCAGTACTTC
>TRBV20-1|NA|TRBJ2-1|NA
CSANDRSSYNEQFF
TGCAGTGCTAATGACCGGAGCTCCTACAATGAGCAGTTCTTC
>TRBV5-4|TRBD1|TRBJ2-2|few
CASSFRTGITGELFF
TGTGCCAGCAGCTTTCGGACAGGGATCACCGGGGAGCTGTTTTTT
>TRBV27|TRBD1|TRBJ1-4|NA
CASSNGQDNEKLFF
TGTGCCAGCAGTAACGGACAGGATAATGAAAAACTGTTTTTT
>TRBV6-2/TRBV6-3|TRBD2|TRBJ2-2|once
CASSRLPGLAGKNTGELFF
TGTGCCAGCAGTCGCCTACCGGGACTAGCGGGGAAGAACACCGGGGAGCTGTTTTTT
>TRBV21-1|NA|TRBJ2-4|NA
CASSKAQGAKNIQYF
TGTGCCAGCAGCAAAGCGCAGGGGGCCAAAAACATTCAGTACTTC
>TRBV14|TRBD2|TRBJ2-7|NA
CASSQDGGSGAAEQYF
TGTGCCAGCAGCCAAGATGGCGGTAGCGGGGCGGCCGAGCAGTACTTC
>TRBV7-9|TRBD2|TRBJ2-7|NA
CASSHLASGGSSYEQYF
TGTGCCAGCAGTCATCTTGCGAGCGGGGGATCCTCCTACGAGCAGTACTTC
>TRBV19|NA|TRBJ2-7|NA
CASSMGRSYEQYF
TGTGCCAGTAGTATGGGCCGGTCCTACGAGCAGTACTTC
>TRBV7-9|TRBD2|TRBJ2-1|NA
CASSTGLAGEEFF
TGTGCCAGCAGCACCGGACTAGCGGGAGAGGAATTCTTC
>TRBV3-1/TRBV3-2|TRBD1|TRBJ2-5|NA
CASSQVFSGTAQETQYF
TGTGCCAGCAGCCAAGTTTTCTCCGGGACAGCACAAGAGACCCAGTACTTC
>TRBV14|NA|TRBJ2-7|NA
CASSLILGGLYEQYF
TGTGCCAGCAGCCTAATATTAGGCGGCCTCTACGAGCAGTACTTC